This TCR beta chain was sequenced in a study of T cell responses to AZD1222 COVID-19 vaccine. Profiled with immunoSEQ multiplex PCR; TCRdb holds only in-frame clones, not every one. Here the sample spans around 99,000 clones, 75% to 90% being singletons. The CDR3 runs 16 residues. V was pared by 2 bases and J by 4 bases, with 9 bases of the junction left unmatched. Germline values: CDR1 MNHEY, CDR2 SVGEGT. The material was peripheral blood, obtained on day 0 of AZD1222 vaccination. This clonotype originated in an adult in good health. The J gene is TRBJ1-2, the V gene TRBV6-2 or TRBV6-3; 8 bases match TRBD1. As DNA, the CDR3 is TGTGCCAGCAGTTACGCGACAGGGGCCAGAGCCTATGGCTACACCTTC. Amino acid sequence: CASSYATGARAYGYTF.